This is a list of T cell receptor beta chains from one sample in a study of blood T cell repertoires in COVID-19. Clones were sequenced by immunoSEQ multiplex PCR, and TCRdb holds only the in-frame ones, with some missing. In the table there are 250,000 or so clones, nearly 90% of which are singletons. The source material was peripheral blood. The receptors come from a woman in her sixties or seventies with COVID-19, enrolled during active disease. Each CDR3 is given with its conserved first and last residue. A D gene is named only where the DNA matches it firmly. Clone size is given for some rows only: seen once, a few or many times, or a class if the clone is expanded.

D gene: .; V gene: TRBV6-6; J gene: TRBJ1-1; clone size: .; CDR3 DNA: TGTGCCAGCAGCCGACGGGGGTTCGACACTGAAGCTTTCTTT; CDR3 protein: CASSRRGFDTEAFF
D gene: TRBD1; V gene: TRBV27; J gene: TRBJ1-2; clone size: .; CDR3 DNA: TGTGCCAGCAGGCCTCCGGGACAGGGCGGTGGCTACACCTTC; CDR3 protein: CASRPPGQGGGYTF
D gene: TRBD2; V gene: TRBV11-2; J gene: TRBJ2-3; clone size: .; CDR3 DNA: TGTGCCAGCAGCTTAACTACTAGCGGGGCTAGGTATACGCAGTATTTT; CDR3 protein: CASSLTTSGARYTQYF
D gene: .; V gene: TRBV6-6; J gene: TRBJ1-2; clone size: .; CDR3 DNA: TGTGCCAGCAGCCCCCCCCGCGACCAGGGCCGGGGCTACACCTTC; CDR3 protein: CASSPPRDQGRGYTF
D gene: TRBD1; V gene: TRBV4-3; J gene: TRBJ2-3; clone size: .; CDR3 DNA: TGCGCCAGCAGCCAAGATCAGAGGACAGGGTCGTATTTT; CDR3 protein: CASSQDQRTGSYF
D gene: .; V gene: TRBV7-9; J gene: TRBJ2-1; clone size: .; CDR3 DNA: TGTGCCAGCAGCCCCGCTGACAGGATTGAGCAGTTCTTC; CDR3 protein: CASSPADRIEQFF
D gene: .; V gene: TRBV4-1; J gene: TRBJ1-5; clone size: .; CDR3 DNA: TGCGCCAGCAGCCCCCGACGGGACAATCAGCCCCAGCATTTT; CDR3 protein: CASSPRRDNQPQHF
D gene: TRBD1; V gene: TRBV10-3; J gene: TRBJ2-1; clone size: .; CDR3 DNA: TGTGCCATCAGAAGACAGGGGGCAGGGTACAATGAGCAGTTCTTC; CDR3 protein: CAIRRQGAGYNEQFF
D gene: .; V gene: TRBV6-5; J gene: TRBJ2-5; clone size: .; CDR3 DNA: TGTGCCAGCAGTTACACCAAACTGGAGGAGACCCAGTACTTC; CDR3 protein: CASSYTKLEETQYF
D gene: .; V gene: TRBV5-4; J gene: TRBJ2-3; clone size: .; CDR3 DNA: TGTGCCAGCAGCTTGCAGGGGCTAGATACGCAGTATTTT; CDR3 protein: CASSLQGLDTQYF
D gene: TRBD1; V gene: TRBV19; J gene: TRBJ1-2; clone size: .; CDR3 DNA: TGTGCCAGTAGGGACAGGGGGCGCAGCTATGGCTACACCTTC; CDR3 protein: CASRDRGRSYGYTF
D gene: TRBD1; V gene: TRBV6-5; J gene: TRBJ1-6; clone size: .; CDR3 DNA: TGTGCCAGCAGTACCGGGACAGGATATTCACCCCTCCACTTT; CDR3 protein: CASSTGTGYSPLHF
D gene: TRBD1; V gene: TRBV3-1/TRBV3-2; J gene: TRBJ1-1; clone size: .; CDR3 DNA: TGTGCCAGCAGCCACGGGACAGCTAACACTGAAGCTTTCTTT; CDR3 protein: CASSHGTANTEAFF
D gene: TRBD2; V gene: TRBV3-1/TRBV3-2; J gene: TRBJ2-5; clone size: .; CDR3 DNA: TGTGCCAGCAGCCAAGATTTAGCGGGGGCACTACAGTACTTC; CDR3 protein: CASSQDLAGALQYF
D gene: .; V gene: TRBV19; J gene: TRBJ1-5; clone size: .; CDR3 DNA: TGTGCCAGTAGTTATGGGGCCAGGGCGTACGACCCCCAGCATTTT; CDR3 protein: CASSYGARAYDPQHF
D gene: TRBD1; V gene: TRBV29-1; J gene: TRBJ2-7; clone size: .; CDR3 DNA: TGCAGCGTTGAAGATCGGGGACAGGGCTACGAGCAGTACTTC; CDR3 protein: CSVEDRGQGYEQYF
D gene: TRBD1; V gene: TRBV9; J gene: TRBJ1-6; clone size: .; CDR3 DNA: TGTGCCAGCAGCACCTTACAACAGGGGGCAAATTCACCCCTCCACTTT; CDR3 protein: CASSTLQQGANSPLHF
D gene: .; V gene: TRBV4-2; J gene: TRBJ1-4; clone size: .; CDR3 DNA: TGTGCCAGCAGCCAAGACTCAATCCGGGAATCACTGTTTTTT; CDR3 protein: CASSQDSIRESLFF
D gene: .; V gene: TRBV6-5; J gene: TRBJ2-5; clone size: .; CDR3 DNA: TGTGCCAGCAGTTACGCCGGGAGACAAGAGACCCAGTACTTC; CDR3 protein: CASSYAGRQETQYF
D gene: TRBD2; V gene: TRBV7-8; J gene: TRBJ2-2; clone size: few; CDR3 DNA: TGTGCCAGCAGCCTACGAGGTCTAGCGGGGGGTTACACCGGGGAGCTGTTTTTT; CDR3 protein: CASSLRGLAGGYTGELFF
D gene: .; V gene: TRBV19; J gene: TRBJ1-5; clone size: .; CDR3 DNA: TGTGCCAGTAGTATTGGGCAGAATAGCAATCAGCCCCAGCATTTT; CDR3 protein: CASSIGQNSNQPQHF
D gene: .; V gene: TRBV11-1; J gene: TRBJ2-1; clone size: once; CDR3 DNA: TGTGCCAGCAGCCCTCGGGGGAGCTCCTACAATGAGCAGTTCTTC; CDR3 protein: CASSPRGSSYNEQFF
D gene: .; V gene: TRBV7-2; J gene: TRBJ1-3; clone size: .; CDR3 DNA: TGTGCCAGCAGTCCAGGACACCGAAACACCATATATTTT; CDR3 protein: CASSPGHRNTIYF
D gene: .; V gene: TRBV5-6; J gene: TRBJ2-1; clone size: .; CDR3 DNA: TGTGCCAGCAGAGAAGCCGGGAGCTACAATGAGCAGTTCTTC; CDR3 protein: CASREAGSYNEQFF
D gene: TRBD1; V gene: TRBV7-2; J gene: TRBJ2-6; clone size: once; CDR3 DNA: TGTGCCAGCAGCTTATTACAGGGGACCACTATCTCGGGCAACGTCCTGACTTTC; CDR3 protein: CASSLLQGTTISGNVLTF
D gene: .; V gene: TRBV6-5; J gene: TRBJ1-6; clone size: .; CDR3 DNA: TGTGCCAGCAGTTCCCGCGGTGGCTTCAATTCACCCCTCCACTTT; CDR3 protein: CASSSRGGFNSPLHF
D gene: .; V gene: TRBV6-2/TRBV6-3; J gene: TRBJ2-7; clone size: .; CDR3 DNA: TGTGCCAGCAGTTACTCGTACAGTTCCTACGAGCAGTACTTC; CDR3 protein: CASSYSYSSYEQYF
D gene: TRBD1; V gene: TRBV19; J gene: TRBJ1-2; clone size: .; CDR3 DNA: TGTGCCAGTAGTTCCCACAGGGGGACGAAGACCTATGGCTACACCTTC; CDR3 protein: CASSSHRGTKTYGYTF
D gene: .; V gene: TRBV7-2; J gene: TRBJ1-4; clone size: .; CDR3 DNA: TGTGCCAGCAGCCCGCAAAGGCAGGCAACTAATGAAAAACTGTTTTTT; CDR3 protein: CASSPQRQATNEKLFF